The TCR beta chain described here comes from a study of OX40 agonist ivuxolimab in advanced cancers. Sequencing used immunoSEQ multiplex PCR; TCRdb keeps in-frame clones, though not all of them. This repertoire shows about 35,000 clones, more than 65% found once; its top ten account for approximately 14%. The germline V gene has CDR1 SGHVS and CDR2 FQNEAQ. Trimming stripped 5 bases from V and 4 bases from J, with 12 bases between. This CDR3 has 14 residues. Source: CD4+ or CD8+ T cells sorted from blood, taken in a trial of the OX40 agonist ivuxolimab. This chain joins TRBV7-8 and TRBJ2-1, with a weak D call TRBD2 (6 bases). This clonotype was sampled from an adult with an advanced solid tumor such as melanoma, head and neck, liver or kidney cancer. The CDR3 DNA reads as TGTGCCAGCAGCCTCGGGGGAAGTTACAATGAGCAGTTCTTC. It translates to CASSLGGSYNEQFF.